One TCR beta chain is described in this entry. Antigen: not known. The data originate from a study of T-cell reconstitution after alpha-beta-depleted transplantation in children. Regarding the study as a whole: Where alpha-beta T cells came from about two months after transplant was reportedly several hundred expanded graft clones. Counts and diversity of T cells one year after transplant came mostly from newly produced T cells.

Researchers prepared the TCRbeta library using unique molecular identifiers, the study reports. TCRdb re-called the PCR reads with MiXCR, one entry per CDR3 protein. This table has 440,000 or so distinct CDR3 sequences, approximately 42% appearing once. Deletions cut 4 bases from V and 2 bases from J, with 7 bases between. CDR3 size: 13 residues. The germline V gene has CDR1 MNHEY and CDR2 SVGAGI. This chain uses TRBV6-5 with TRBJ2-3, with D possibly being TRBD1 (5 bases). This clonotype was obtained from a girl aged 2-10 years with aplastic anemia, due to receive a stem cell transplant. The sequenced sample was PBMCs, obtained before TCRalphabeta/CD19-depleted stem cell transplant. CDR3 DNA sequence: TGTGCCAGCAGTTGGGGCGCCACAGATACGCAGTATTTT. It is translated as CASSWGATDTQYF.